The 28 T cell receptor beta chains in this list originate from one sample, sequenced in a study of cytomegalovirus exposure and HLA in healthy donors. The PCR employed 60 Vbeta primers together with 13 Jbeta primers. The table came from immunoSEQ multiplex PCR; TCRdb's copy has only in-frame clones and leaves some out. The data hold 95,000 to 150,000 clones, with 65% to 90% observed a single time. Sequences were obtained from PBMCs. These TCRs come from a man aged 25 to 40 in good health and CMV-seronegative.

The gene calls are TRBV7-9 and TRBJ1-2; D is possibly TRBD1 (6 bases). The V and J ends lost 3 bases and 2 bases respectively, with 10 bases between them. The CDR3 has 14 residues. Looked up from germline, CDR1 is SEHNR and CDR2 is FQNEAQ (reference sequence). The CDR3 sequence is CASSLRQGNYGYTF. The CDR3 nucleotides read TGTGCCAGCAGCTTGAGGCAGGGGAACTATGGCTACACCTTC.

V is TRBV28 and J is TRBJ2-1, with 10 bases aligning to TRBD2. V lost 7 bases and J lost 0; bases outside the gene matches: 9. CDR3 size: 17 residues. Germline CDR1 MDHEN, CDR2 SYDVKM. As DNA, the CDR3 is TGTGCCAGCAAAAGCCTGAGCGGGGGGGACTCCTACAATGAGCAGTTCTTC. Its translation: CASKSLSGGDSYNEQFF.

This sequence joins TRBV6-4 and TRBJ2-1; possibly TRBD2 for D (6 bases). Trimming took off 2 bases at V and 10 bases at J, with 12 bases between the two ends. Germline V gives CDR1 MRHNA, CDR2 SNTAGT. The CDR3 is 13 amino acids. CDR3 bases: TGTGCCAGCAGTGACCGGGAGTCAGGCGAGCAGTTCTTC. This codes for CASSDRESGEQFF.

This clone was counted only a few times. The CDR3 reads CASTQIAGAANTGELFF. The CDR3 coding sequence is TGTGCCAGCACCCAAATAGCGGGGGCCGCGAACACCGGGGAGCTGTTTTTT. The chain recombines TRBV7-2 with TRBJ2-2, with 9 bases lining up with TRBD2. This CDR3 region has 17 residues. Losses at the gene ends were 7 bases for V and 0 bases for J; bases not matched to a gene: 9. Germline loops: CDR1 SGHTA, CDR2 FQGNSA.

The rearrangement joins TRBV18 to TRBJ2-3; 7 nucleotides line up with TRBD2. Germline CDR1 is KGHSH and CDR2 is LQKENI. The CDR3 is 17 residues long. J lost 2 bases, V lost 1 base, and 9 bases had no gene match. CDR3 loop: CASSPRSGALVTDTQYF. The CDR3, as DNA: TGTGCCAGCTCACCACGGAGCGGGGCTCTTGTCACAGATACGCAGTATTTT.

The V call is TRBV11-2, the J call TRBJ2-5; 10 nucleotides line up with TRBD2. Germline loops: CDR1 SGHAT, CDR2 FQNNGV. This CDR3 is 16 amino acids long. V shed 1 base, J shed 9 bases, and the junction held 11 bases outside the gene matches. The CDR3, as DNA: TGTGCCAGCAGCTTAGTAGCCAGGGGGCTAGCGGGGGCCCAGTACTTC. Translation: CASSLVARGLAGAQYF.

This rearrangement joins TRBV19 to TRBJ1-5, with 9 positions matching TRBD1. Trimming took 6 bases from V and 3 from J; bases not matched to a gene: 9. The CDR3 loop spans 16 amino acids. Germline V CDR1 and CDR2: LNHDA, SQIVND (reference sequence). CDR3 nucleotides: TGTGCCAGTAGGGACAGGGGTCGCTTAGCCAATCAGCCCCAGCATTTT. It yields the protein CASRDRGRLANQPQHF.

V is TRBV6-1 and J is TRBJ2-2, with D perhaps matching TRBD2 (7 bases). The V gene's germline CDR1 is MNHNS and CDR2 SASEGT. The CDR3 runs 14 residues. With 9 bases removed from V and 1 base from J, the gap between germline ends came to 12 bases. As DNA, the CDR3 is TGTGCCAGTAGGGGGGGCCGGAACACCGGGGAGCTGTTTTTT. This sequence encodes CASRGGRNTGELFF.

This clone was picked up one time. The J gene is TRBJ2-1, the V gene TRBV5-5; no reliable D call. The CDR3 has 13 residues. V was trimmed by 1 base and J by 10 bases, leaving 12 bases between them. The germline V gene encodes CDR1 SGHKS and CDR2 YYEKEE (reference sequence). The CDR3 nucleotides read TGTGCCAGCAGCTTGCGCCTACTCGTCGAGCAGTTCTTC. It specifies CASSLRLLVEQFF.

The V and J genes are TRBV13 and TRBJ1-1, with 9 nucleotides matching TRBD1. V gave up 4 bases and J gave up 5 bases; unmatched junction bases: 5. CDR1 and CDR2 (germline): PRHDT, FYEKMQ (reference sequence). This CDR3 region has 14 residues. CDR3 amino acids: CASSSQGASTEAFF. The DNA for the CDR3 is TGTGCCAGCAGCTCACAGGGGGCTAGTACTGAAGCTTTCTTT.

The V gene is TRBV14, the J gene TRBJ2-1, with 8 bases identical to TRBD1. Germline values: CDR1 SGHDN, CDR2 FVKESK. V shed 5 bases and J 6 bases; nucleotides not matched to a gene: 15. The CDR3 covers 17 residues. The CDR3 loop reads CASSASLRQGKVNEQFF. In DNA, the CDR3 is TGTGCCAGCAGCGCATCGTTGAGACAGGGGAAGGTCAATGAGCAGTTCTTC.

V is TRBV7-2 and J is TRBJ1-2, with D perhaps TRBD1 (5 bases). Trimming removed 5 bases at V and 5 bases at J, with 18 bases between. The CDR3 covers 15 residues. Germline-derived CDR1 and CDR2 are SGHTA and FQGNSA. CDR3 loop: CASSPPSGRVYGYTF. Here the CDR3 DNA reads TGTGCCAGCAGCCCCCCTTCAGGGAGGGTATATGGCTACACCTTC.

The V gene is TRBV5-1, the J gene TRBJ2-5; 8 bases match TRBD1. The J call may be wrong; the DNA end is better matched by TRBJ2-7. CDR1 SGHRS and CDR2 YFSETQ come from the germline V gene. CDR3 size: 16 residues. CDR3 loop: CASSPGDPDRAYEQYF. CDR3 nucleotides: TGCGCCAGCAGCCCGGGGGACCCGGACAGGGCCTACGAGCAGTACTTC.

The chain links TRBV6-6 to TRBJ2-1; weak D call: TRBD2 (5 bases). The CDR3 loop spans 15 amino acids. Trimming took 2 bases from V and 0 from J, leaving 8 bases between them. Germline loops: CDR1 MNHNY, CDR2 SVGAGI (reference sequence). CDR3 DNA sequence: TGTGCCAGCAGTTACGAGGGAGTCTCCTACAATGAGCAGTTCTTC. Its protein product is CASSYEGVSYNEQFF.

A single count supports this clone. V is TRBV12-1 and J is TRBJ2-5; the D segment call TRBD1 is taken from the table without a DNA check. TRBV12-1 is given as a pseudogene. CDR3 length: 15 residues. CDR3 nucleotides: TGTGCCAGCAGCCATACCGGGACAGCCTCGGAAACCCAGTACTTC. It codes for CASSHTGTASETQYF.

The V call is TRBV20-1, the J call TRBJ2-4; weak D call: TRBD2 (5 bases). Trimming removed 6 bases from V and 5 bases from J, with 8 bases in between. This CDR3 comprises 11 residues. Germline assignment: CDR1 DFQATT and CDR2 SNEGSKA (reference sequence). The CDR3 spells CSARRQNIQYF. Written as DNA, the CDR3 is TGCAGTGCCCGGAGGCAAAACATTCAGTACTTC.

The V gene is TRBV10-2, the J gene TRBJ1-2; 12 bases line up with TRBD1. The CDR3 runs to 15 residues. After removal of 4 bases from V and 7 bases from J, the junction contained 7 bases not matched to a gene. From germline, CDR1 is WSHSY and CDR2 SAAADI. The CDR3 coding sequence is TGCGCCAGCAGTGCACCGGGACAGGGGGCCTTTGGCTACACCTTC. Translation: CASSAPGQGAFGYTF.

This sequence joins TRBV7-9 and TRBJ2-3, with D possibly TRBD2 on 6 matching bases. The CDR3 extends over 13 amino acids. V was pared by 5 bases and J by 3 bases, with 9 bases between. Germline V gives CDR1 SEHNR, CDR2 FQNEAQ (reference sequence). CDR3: CASSRGGTDTQYF. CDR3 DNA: TGTGCCAGCAGCCGGGGAGGAACAGATACGCAGTATTTT.

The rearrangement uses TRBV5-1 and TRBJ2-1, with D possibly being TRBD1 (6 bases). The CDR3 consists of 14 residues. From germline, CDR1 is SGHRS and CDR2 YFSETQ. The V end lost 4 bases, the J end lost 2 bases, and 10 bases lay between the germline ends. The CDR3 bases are TGCGCCAGCAGCGGTGGGGGCGCCTACAATGAGCAGTTCTTC. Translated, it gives CASSGGGAYNEQFF.

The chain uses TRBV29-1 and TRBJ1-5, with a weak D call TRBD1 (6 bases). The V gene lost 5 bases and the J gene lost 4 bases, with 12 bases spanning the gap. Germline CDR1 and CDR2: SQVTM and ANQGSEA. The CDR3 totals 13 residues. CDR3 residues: CSVRDTQNQPQHF. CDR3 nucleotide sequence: TGCAGCGTTCGGGACACCCAAAATCAGCCCCAGCATTTT.

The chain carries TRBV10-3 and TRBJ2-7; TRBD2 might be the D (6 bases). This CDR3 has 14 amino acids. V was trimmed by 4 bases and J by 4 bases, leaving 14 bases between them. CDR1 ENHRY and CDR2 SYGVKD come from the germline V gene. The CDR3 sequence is CAISVGTRGYEQYF. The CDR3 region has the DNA TGTGCCATCAGTGTGGGCACCCGGGGGTACGAGCAGTACTTC.

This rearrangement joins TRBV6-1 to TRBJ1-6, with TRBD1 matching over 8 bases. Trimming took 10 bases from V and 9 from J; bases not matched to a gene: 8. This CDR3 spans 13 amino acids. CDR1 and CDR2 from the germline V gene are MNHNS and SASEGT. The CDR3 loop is CAISTGETSPLHF. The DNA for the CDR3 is TGTGCCATTTCGACAGGGGAGACTTCACCCCTCCACTTT.

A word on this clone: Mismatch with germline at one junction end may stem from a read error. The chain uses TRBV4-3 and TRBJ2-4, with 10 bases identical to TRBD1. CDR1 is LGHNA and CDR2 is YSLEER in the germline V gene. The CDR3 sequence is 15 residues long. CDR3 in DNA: TGCGCCAGCAGCCAATATACGGGACAGGGGAACAGTCAGTACTTC. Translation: CASSQYTGQGNSQYF.

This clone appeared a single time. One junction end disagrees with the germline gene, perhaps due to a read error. CDR3 nucleotides: TGTGCCAGCAGCTCCGGCACAGCCGCGAGCCAATTC. It encodes CASSSGTAASQF. V gene TRBV11-2 combines with J gene TRBJ2-4, with D hard to call. Germline loops: CDR1 SGHAT, CDR2 FQNNGV. The CDR3 sequence is 12 residues long.

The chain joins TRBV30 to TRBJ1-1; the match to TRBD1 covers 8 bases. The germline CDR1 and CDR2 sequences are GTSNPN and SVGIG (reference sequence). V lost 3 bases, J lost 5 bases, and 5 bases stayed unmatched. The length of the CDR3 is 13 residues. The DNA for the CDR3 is TGTGCCTGGAGGGGGACAGGCCGAACTGAAGCTTTCTTT. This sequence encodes CAWRGTGRTEAFF.

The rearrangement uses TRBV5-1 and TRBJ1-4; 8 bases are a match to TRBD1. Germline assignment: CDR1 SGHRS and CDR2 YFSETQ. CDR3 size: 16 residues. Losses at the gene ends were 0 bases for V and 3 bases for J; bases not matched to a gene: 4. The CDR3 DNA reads TGCGCCAGCAGCTTGGATGGACAGGGATCTAATGAAAAACTGTTTTTT. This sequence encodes CASSLDGQGSNEKLFF.

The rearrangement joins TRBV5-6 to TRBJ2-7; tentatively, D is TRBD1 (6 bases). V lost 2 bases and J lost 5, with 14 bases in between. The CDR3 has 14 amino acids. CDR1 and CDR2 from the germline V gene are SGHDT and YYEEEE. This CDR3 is CASSFVGDIDEQYF. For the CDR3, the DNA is TGTGCCAGCAGCTTCGTCGGGGACATTGACGAGCAGTACTTC.

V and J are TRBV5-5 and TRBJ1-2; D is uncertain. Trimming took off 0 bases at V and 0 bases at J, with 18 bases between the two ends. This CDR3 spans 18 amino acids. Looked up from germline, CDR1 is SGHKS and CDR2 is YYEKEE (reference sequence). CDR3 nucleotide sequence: TGTGCCAGCAGCTTGGTTGGGAGGGCAGTCAGCACTAACTATGGCTACACCTTC. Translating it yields CASSLVGRAVSTNYGYTF.